This T cell receptor (beta chain) was recovered during a study of T cell repertoires in cytomegalovirus infection. Background on the study: CMV epitopes used comprised recently identified HLA-C-restricted ones and well-studied HLA-B-restricted ones. Shared public TCR beta signatures pointed to both CMV infection and a matching HLA type. Notes on the study in general: Carriers of CMV plus the relevant HLA were identified by cumulative public TCR beta family frequency. Predominance within the ex vivo response was attributable to HLA-C-restricted CMV-specific TCR beta clonotypes.

Details on this clonotype: The antigen is not known.

This CDR3 comprises 17 residues. V was pared by 4 bases and J by 4 bases, with 14 bases of the junction left unmatched. Germline-derived CDR1 and CDR2 are MGHRA and YSYEKL. TCRdb used MiXCR to reprocess the reads, holding one entry per CDR3 protein. The data contain approximately 770,000 distinct CDR3 sequences, just under 30% of them singletons. The origin of this receptor is a human donor in good health (CMV status not recorded). Some clones in this sample may be carry-over from other donors' samples. This chain joins TRBV4-1 and TRBJ1-1; TRBD1 matches at 8 bases. The source was cultured CD8+ T cells from PBMCs, collected from culture after CMV antigen stimulation. CDR3 DNA: TGCGCCAGCAGCCGTGCCGGGACAGGTAGGGAAGCCACTGAAGCTTTCTTT. It translates to CASSRAGTGREATEAFF.